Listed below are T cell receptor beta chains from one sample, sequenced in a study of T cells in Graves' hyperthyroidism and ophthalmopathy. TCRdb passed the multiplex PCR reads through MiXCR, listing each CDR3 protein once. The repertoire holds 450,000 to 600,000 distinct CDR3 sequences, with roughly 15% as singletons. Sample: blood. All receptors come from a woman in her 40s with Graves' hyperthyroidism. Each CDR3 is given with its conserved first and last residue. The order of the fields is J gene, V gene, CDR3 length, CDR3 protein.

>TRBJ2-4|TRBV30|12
CAWTGGGNIQYF
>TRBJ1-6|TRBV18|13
CASSPGQDSPLHF
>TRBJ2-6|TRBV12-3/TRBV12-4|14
CASRVDSGANVLTF
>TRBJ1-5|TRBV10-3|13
CAISGVIHQPQHF
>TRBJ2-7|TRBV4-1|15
CASSQDTSGPYEQYF
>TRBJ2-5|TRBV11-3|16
CASSKGTGGYQETQYF
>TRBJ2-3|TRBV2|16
CASSEVRLTYTDTQYF
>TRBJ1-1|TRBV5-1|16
CASSLDQGQEHTEAFF
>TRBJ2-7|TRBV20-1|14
CSASLVQGGYEQYF
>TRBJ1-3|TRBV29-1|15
CSSEGQGFSGNTIYF
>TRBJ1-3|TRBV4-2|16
CASSQDREASGNTIYF
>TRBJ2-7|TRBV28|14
CASSLLDIRSEQYF
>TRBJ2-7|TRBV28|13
CASGLAVAYEQYF
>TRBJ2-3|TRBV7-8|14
CASSFEGSPDTQYF
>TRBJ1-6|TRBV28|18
CASSLWDRGRDRGSPLHF
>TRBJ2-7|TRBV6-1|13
CASSESQLTEQYF